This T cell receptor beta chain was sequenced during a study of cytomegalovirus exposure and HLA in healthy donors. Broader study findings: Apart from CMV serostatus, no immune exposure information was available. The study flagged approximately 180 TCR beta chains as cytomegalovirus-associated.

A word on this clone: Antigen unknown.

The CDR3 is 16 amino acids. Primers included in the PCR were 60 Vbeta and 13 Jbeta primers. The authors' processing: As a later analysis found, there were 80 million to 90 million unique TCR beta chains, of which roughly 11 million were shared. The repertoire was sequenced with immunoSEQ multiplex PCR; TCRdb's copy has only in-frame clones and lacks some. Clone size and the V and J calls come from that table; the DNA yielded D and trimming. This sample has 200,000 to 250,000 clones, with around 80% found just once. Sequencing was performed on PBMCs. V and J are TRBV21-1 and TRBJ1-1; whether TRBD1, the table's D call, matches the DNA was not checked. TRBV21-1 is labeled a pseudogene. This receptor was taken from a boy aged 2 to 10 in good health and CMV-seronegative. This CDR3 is CASSKGRTGLNTEAFF. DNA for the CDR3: TGTGCCAGCAGCAAAGGACGAACAGGACTGAACACTGAAGCTTTCTTT.